The rows below give T cell receptor beta chains drawn from one sample of a study of human T cells and chemical hapten exposure. TCRdb recomputed calls from the RACE reads with MiXCR, one row per CDR3 protein. The sample has 35,000 to 45,000 distinct CDR3 sequences, around 9.3% seen once. The sample here was whole blood, taken in connection with sensitization to the hapten diphenylcyclopropenone (DPC). The receptors stem from a woman aged 40 to 55 with alopecia areata. Some clones in this sample may be carry-over from other donors' samples. CDR3s include the opening cysteine and the closing phenylalanine or tryptophan. The order of the fields is clone size, D gene, V gene, CDR3 length, J gene, CDR3 DNA, CDR3 protein. The D gene is left open where the match is weak. Some rows mark clone size as missing; the rest say once, few, many or name a class of expanded clone.

size: many; D: .; V: TRBV6-6; length: 14; J: TRBJ1-1; DNA: TGTGCCAGCAGTTACGGAGGGAGCGACACTGAAGCTTTCTTT; CDR3: CASSYGGSDTEAFF
size: medium-sized; D: .; V: TRBV6-4; length: 16; J: TRBJ2-2; DNA: TGTGCCAGCAGTAGCGCCGACAGACCGAACACCGGGGAGCTGTTTTTT; CDR3: CASSSADRPNTGELFF
size: .; D: .; V: TRBV11-1; length: 13; J: TRBJ2-7; DNA: TGTGCCAGCCCAACGAGGACAGCCTACGAGCAGTACTTC; CDR3: CASPTRTAYEQYF
size: many; D: .; V: TRBV7-2; length: 15; J: TRBJ2-3; DNA: TGTGCCAGCAGCTTAGAATGGCCGAGCACAGATACGCAGTATTTT; CDR3: CASSLEWPSTDTQYF
size: many; D: TRBD1; V: TRBV7-6; length: 16; J: TRBJ2-1; DNA: TGTGCCAGCAGCTTAGGGGGGACAGTGATCTACAATGAGCAGTTCTTC; CDR3: CASSLGGTVIYNEQFF
size: many; D: .; V: TRBV6-2/TRBV6-3; length: 16; J: TRBJ1-5; DNA: TGTGCCAGCAGTTACGGCGAGGTCTGGGGCAATCAGCCCCAGCATTTT; CDR3: CASSYGEVWGNQPQHF
size: few; D: .; V: TRBV7-2; length: 18; J: TRBJ2-4; DNA: TGTGCCAGCAGCTTTAGAGGGGCGGGGACAAAGCGCCAAAACATTCAGTACTTC; CDR3: CASSFRGAGTKRQNIQYF
size: many; D: .; V: TRBV29-1; length: 12; J: TRBJ2-5; DNA: TGCAGCGCAACAGGCGGGCGAGAGACCCAGTACTTC; CDR3: CSATGGRETQYF
size: few; D: .; V: TRBV12-3/TRBV12-4; length: 12; J: TRBJ1-1; DNA: TGTGCCAGCACCCCGGGAGGACAGAGGGCTTTCTTT; CDR3: CASTPGGQRAFF
size: many; D: .; V: TRBV20-1; length: 14; J: TRBJ1-5; DNA: TGCAGTGCTAGATCTTCTAGGGCTTATCAGCCCCAGCATTTT; CDR3: CSARSSRAYQPQHF
size: many; D: TRBD1; V: TRBV29-1; length: 11; J: TRBJ1-4; DNA: TGCATCGGGACAGATAATGAAAAACTGTTTTTT; CDR3: CIGTDNEKLFF
size: .; D: .; V: TRBV30; length: 13; J: TRBJ1-2; DNA: TGTGCCTGGAGGGCCCACAGGGACTATGGCTACACCTTC; CDR3: CAWRAHRDYGYTF
size: many; D: TRBD2; V: TRBV18; length: 14; J: TRBJ2-3; DNA: TGTGCCACAGTCCGGCTAGCGGTGTCAGATACGCAGTATTTT; CDR3: CATVRLAVSDTQYF
size: many; D: .; V: TRBV28; length: 11; J: TRBJ1-2; DNA: TGTGCCAGCAGTTGGGACTATGGCTACACCTTC; CDR3: CASSWDYGYTF
size: many; D: .; V: TRBV27; length: 15; J: TRBJ1-4; DNA: TGTGCCAGCAGCCCAGGGACCGTTGATAATGAAAAACTGTTTTTT; CDR3: CASSPGTVDNEKLFF
size: many; D: .; V: TRBV18; length: 15; J: TRBJ2-1; DNA: TGTGCCAGCTCACCAGAGGAGACTGTCTGGGATGAGCAGTTCTTC; CDR3: CASSPEETVWDEQFF
size: few; D: .; V: TRBV5-1; length: 14; J: TRBJ2-2; DNA: TGCGCCAGCAGCTTTAGCTGGGTGGCCGGGGAGCTGTTTTTT; CDR3: CASSFSWVAGELFF
size: .; D: .; V: TRBV9; length: 15; J: TRBJ1-6; DNA: TGTGCCAGCAGCACACGCCCCTCCGGAGATTCACCCCTCCACTTT; CDR3: CASSTRPSGDSPLHF
size: .; D: .; V: TRBV6-1; length: 14; J: TRBJ2-2; DNA: TGTGCCAGCAGTGCAAACAGGAACACCGGGGAGCTGTTTTTT; CDR3: CASSANRNTGELFF
size: many; D: .; V: TRBV5-1; length: 11; J: TRBJ2-1; DNA: TGCGCCAGCAGCTTAGCGAATGAGCAGTTCTTC; CDR3: CASSLANEQFF
size: many; D: .; V: TRBV9; length: 12; J: TRBJ2-2; DNA: TGTGCCAGCAGTCGAGACACCGGGGAGCTGTTTTTT; CDR3: CASSRDTGELFF
size: few; D: .; V: TRBV6-6; length: 14; J: TRBJ2-3; DNA: TGTGCCAGTGTCGGGGTGGGCTGGGCAGATACGCAGTATTTT; CDR3: CASVGVGWADTQYF
size: many; D: .; V: TRBV14; length: 15; J: TRBJ1-1; DNA: TGTGCCAGCAGCCTAATAAGGGCCGGGAACACTGAAGCTTTCTTT; CDR3: CASSLIRAGNTEAFF
size: few; D: TRBD2; V: TRBV3-1; length: 15; J: TRBJ2-1; DNA: TGTGCCAGCAGCCAGCTAGCGGGGGGCCAGGGTGAGCAGTTCTTC; CDR3: CASSQLAGGQGEQFF
size: few; D: .; V: TRBV15; length: 15; J: TRBJ1-2; DNA: TGTGCCACCAGCAGAGATCGAGAGTGGTCTATGAGCTACACCTTC; CDR3: CATSRDREWSMSYTF
size: many; D: TRBD1; V: TRBV4-1; length: 15; J: TRBJ1-2; DNA: TGCGCCAGCAGCCAAGATGGTCAGGGGGCGCGGGGCTACACCTTC; CDR3: CASSQDGQGARGYTF
size: many; D: TRBD1; V: TRBV12-3/TRBV12-4; length: 15; J: TRBJ2-1; DNA: TGTGCCAGCAGTTTCTGGGACAGGAGGAAGGGTGGGCAGTTCTTC; CDR3: CASSFWDRRKGGQFF
size: many; D: .; V: TRBV10-3; length: 15; J: TRBJ2-1; DNA: TGTGCCATCGCCGACCCTCCGGGGGACCACAATGAGCAGTTCTTC; CDR3: CAIADPPGDHNEQFF
size: many; D: .; V: TRBV20-1; length: 10; J: TRBJ2-1; DNA: TGCAGTGCTACACAGTCTGAGCAGTTCTTC; CDR3: CSATQSEQFF
size: many; D: TRBD1; V: TRBV28; length: 13; J: TRBJ1-5; DNA: TGTGCCAGCAGGGACAGGGAGAACAAGCCCCAGCATTTT; CDR3: CASRDRENKPQHF
size: medium-sized; D: TRBD2; V: TRBV28; length: 14; J: TRBJ2-3; DNA: TGTGCCAGCAGTCCCGGACGGGAGGCGGATACGCAGTATTTT; CDR3: CASSPGREADTQYF
size: many; D: .; V: TRBV12-3/TRBV12-4; length: 16; J: TRBJ1-2; DNA: TGTGCCAGCAGGCGGAGTGGACAGTCAAGGAGATATGGCTACACCTTC; CDR3: CASRRSGQSRRYGYTF
size: many; D: TRBD1; V: TRBV2; length: 16; J: TRBJ2-1; DNA: TGTGCCAGCAGTGAAGGGGGACAGTTAATTTACAATGAGCAGTTCTTC; CDR3: CASSEGGQLIYNEQFF
size: .; D: .; V: TRBV7-9; length: 15; J: TRBJ2-7; DNA: TGTGCCAGCAGCCCGTCTGGGGGCATGGACTACGAGCAGTACTTC; CDR3: CASSPSGGMDYEQYF
size: many; D: .; V: TRBV6-1; length: 15; J: TRBJ2-1; DNA: TGTGCCAGCAGTGAAGGGGGGGCACTATACAATGAGCAGTTCTTC; CDR3: CASSEGGALYNEQFF
size: many; D: .; V: TRBV18; length: 13; J: TRBJ1-1; DNA: TGCGTCACTATGGGCACACGAAACACTGAAGCTTTCTTT; CDR3: CVTMGTRNTEAFF
size: many; D: .; V: TRBV7-2; length: 14; J: TRBJ2-1; DNA: TGTGCCAGCAGCACCGGGGGAACCCAGAGAGGGCAGTTCTTC; CDR3: CASSTGGTQRGQFF